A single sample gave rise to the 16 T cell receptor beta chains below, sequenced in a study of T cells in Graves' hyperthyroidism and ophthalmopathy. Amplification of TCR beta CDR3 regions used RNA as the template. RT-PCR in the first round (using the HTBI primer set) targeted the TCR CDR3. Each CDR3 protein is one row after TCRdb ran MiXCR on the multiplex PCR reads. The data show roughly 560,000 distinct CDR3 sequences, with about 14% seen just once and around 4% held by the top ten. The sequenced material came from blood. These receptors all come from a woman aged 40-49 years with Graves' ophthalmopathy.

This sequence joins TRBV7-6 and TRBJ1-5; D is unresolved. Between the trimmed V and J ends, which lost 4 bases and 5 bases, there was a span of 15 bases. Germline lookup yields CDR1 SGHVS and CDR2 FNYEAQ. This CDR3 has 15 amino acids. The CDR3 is CASSSSLLWDQPQHF. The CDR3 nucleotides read TGTGCCAGCAGCTCCTCTTTACTCTGGGATCAGCCCCAGCATTTT.

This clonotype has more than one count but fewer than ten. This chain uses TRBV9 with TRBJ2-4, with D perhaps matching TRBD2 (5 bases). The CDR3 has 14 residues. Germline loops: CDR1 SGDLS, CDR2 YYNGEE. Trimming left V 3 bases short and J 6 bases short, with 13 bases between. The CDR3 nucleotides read TGTGCCAGCAGCGCCGGGGTAGGTCCAAACATTCAGTACTTC. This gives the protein CASSAGVGPNIQYF.

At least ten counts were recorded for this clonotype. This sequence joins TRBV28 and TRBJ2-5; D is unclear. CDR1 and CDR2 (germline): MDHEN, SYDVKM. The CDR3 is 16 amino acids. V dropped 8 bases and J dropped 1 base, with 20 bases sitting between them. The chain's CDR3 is CASVGRRAEAQETQYF. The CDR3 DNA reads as TGTGCCAGCGTGGGCAGGCGAGCCGAGGCCCAAGAGACCCAGTACTTC.

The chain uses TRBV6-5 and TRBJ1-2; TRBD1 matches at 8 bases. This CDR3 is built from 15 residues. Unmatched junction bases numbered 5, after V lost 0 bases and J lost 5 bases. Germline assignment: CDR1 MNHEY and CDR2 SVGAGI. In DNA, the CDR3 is TGTGCCAGCAGTTACTCGTCGGGACAGGCTTATGGCTACACCTTC. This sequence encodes CASSYSSGQAYGYTF.

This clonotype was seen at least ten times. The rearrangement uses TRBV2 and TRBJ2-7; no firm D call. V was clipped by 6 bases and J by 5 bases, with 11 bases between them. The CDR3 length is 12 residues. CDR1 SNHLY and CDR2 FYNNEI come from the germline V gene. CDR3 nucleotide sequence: TGTGCCAGCAGACGGGTTCTGGACGAGCAGTACTTC. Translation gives CASRRVLDEQYF. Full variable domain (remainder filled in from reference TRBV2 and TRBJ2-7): EPEVTQTPSHQVTQMGQEVILRCVPISNHLYFYWYRQILGQKVEFLVSFYNNEISEKSEIFDDQFSVERPDGSNFTLKIRSTKLEDSAMYFCASRRVLDEQYFGPGTRLTVT.

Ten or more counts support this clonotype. The CDR3 reads CATEDTLTNEQYF. CDR3 in DNA: TGTGCCACCGAAGACACCCTCACGAACGAGCAGTACTTC. The chain employs TRBV6-2 or TRBV6-3 and TRBJ2-7; no firm D call. The CDR3 spans 13 residues. The V end lost 10 bases, the J end lost 5 bases, and 18 bases lay between the germline ends. Germline CDR1 MNHEY, CDR2 SVGEGT.

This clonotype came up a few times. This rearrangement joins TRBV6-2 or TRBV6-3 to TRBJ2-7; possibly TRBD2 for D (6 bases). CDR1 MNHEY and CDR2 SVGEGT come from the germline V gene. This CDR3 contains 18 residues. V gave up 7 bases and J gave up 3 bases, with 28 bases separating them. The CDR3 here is CASIKKPRLGQRDYEQYF. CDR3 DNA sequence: TGTGCCAGCATTAAGAAACCCCGACTAGGGCAAAGGGACTACGAGCAGTACTTC.

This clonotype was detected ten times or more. Here the CDR3 reads CASSIRPDTEAFF. In DNA, the CDR3 is TGTGCCAGTAGTATTCGGCCTGACACTGAAGCTTTCTTT. The J gene is TRBJ1-1, the V gene TRBV19, with unresolved D. CDR1 LNHDA and CDR2 SQIVND come from the germline V gene (reference sequence). The CDR3 is 13 residues long. V was clipped by 3 bases and J by 3 bases, with 8 bases between them.

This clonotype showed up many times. DNA for the CDR3: TGTGCCAGCAGCCCCCGTGAGCGGTATAACTCCTACGAGCAGTACTTC. It yields the protein CASSPRERYNSYEQYF. This rearrangement joins TRBV9 to TRBJ2-7, with TRBD2 as a possible D gene (5 bases). Deletions cut 4 bases from V and 0 bases from J, with 17 bases between. The V gene's germline CDR1 is SGDLS and CDR2 YYNGEE. This CDR3 contains 16 residues. Based on the CDR3 plus reference TRBV9 and TRBJ2-7, the full variable domain is DSGVTQTPKHLITATGQRVTLRCSPRSGDLSVYWYQQSLDQGLQFLIQYYNGEERAKGNILERFSAQQFPDLHSELNLSSLELGDSALYFCASSPRERYNSYEQYFGPGTRLTVT.

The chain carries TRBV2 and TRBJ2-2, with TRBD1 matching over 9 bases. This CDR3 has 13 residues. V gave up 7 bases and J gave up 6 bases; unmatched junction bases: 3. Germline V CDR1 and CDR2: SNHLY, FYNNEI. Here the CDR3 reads CASTRQGAGELFF. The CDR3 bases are TGTGCCAGCACCCGACAGGGGGCCGGGGAGCTGTTTTTT.

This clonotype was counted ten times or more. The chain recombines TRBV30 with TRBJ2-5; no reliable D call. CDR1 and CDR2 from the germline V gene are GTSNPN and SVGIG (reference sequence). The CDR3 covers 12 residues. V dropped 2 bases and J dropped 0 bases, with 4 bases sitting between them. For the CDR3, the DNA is TGTGCCTGGAGTAGGGACCAAGAGACCCAGTACTTC. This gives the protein CAWSRDQETQYF.

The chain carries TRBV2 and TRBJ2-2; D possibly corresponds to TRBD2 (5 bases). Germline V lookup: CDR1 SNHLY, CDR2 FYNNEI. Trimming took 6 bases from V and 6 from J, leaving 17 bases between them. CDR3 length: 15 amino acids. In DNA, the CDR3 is TGTGCCAGCAGAGCCAGCCGGGGTGAGGCCGGGGAGCTGTTTTTT. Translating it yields CASRASRGEAGELFF.

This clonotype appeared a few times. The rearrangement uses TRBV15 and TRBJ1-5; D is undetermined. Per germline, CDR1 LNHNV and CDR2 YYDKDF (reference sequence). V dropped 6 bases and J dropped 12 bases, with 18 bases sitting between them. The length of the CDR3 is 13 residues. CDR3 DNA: TGTGCCACCAGTACGGGAACCCTTTTGGTCCAGCATTTT. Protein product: CATSTGTLLVQHF.

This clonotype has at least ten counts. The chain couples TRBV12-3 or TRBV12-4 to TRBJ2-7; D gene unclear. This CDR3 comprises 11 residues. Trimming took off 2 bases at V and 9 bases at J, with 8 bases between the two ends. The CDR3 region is CASSLRKWQYF. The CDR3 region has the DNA TGTGCCAGCAGTTTACGTAAGTGGCAGTACTTC.

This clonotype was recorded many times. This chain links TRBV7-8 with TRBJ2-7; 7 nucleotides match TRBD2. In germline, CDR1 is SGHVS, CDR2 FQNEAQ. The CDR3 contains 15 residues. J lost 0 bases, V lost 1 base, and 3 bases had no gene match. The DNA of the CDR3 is TGTGCCAGCAGCTTAGGGGGGACTAACTCCTACGAGCAGTACTTC. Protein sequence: CASSLGGTNSYEQYF. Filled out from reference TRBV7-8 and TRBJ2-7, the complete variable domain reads GAGVSQSPRYKVAKRGQDVALRCDPISGHVSLFWYQQALGQGPEFLTYFQNEAQLDKSGLPSDRFFAERPEGSVSTLKIQRTQQEDSAVYLCASSLGGTNSYEQYFGPGTRLTVT.

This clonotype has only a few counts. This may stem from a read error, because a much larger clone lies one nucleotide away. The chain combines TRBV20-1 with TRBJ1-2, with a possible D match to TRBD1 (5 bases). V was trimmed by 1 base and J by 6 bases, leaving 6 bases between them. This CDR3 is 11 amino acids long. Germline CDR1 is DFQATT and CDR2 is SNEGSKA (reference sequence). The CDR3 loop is CSARGDHGYTF. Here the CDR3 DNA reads TGCAGTGCTAGAGGGGACCATGGCTACACCTTC.